This T cell receptor beta chain derives from a study of T cell repertoires in cytomegalovirus infection. Study-level information: Through public TCR beta signatures, both CMV infection and matching HLA type were indicated. Study conclusions and caveats: What dominated the ex vivo response were HLA-C-restricted CMV-specific TCR beta clonotypes. The cumulative frequency of public TCR beta families identified carriers of CMV plus the relevant HLA.

This clonotype was observed a few times. What it binds is unknown. TCRdb called the reads again in MiXCR, with one record for every CDR3 protein. The sample has roughly 310,000 distinct CDR3 sequences; just under 30% are singletons. Looked up from germline, CDR1 is SGHTA and CDR2 is FQGNSA. Trimming pared 8 bases from V and 5 bases from J, leaving 25 bases between. The CDR3 contains 18 residues. The chain recombines TRBV7-2 with TRBJ1-6; D is undetermined. The sequence was obtained from a human donor in good health (CMV status not recorded). Some clones in this sample may be carry-over from other donors' samples. The sequencing used cultured PBMCs, collected from culture after CMV antigen stimulation. The CDR3 bases are TGTGCCAGCTCCCTACGCAGTCCAACACTCCTTAATAATTCACCCCTCCACTTT. Its protein product is CASSLRSPTLLNNSPLHF.